What follows are 20 T cell receptor beta chains derived from one specimen sequenced in a study of control samples from healthy donors and cancer patients. Sequencing used immunoSEQ multiplex PCR; TCRdb keeps in-frame clones, though not all of them. The sample yields around 250,000 clones, around 80% seen once. Sample: PBMCs. These receptors were collected from a woman aged 60-75 years with lung cancer.

This clone occurred a few times. The chain joins TRBV28 to TRBJ2-7; D remains ambiguous. The CDR3 sequence is 11 residues long. Trimming stripped 3 bases from V and 4 bases from J, with 4 bases between. Germline CDR1 MDHEN, CDR2 SYDVKM. CDR3: CASSFQYEQYF. The DNA for the CDR3 is TGTGCCAGCAGTTTCCAGTACGAGCAGTACTTC.

The rearrangement uses TRBV11-2 and TRBJ2-7; D gene ambiguous. Per the germline V gene, CDR1 is SGHAT and CDR2 is FQNNGV. The CDR3 has 14 amino acids. Trimming removed 1 base from V and 0 bases from J, with 7 bases in between. The CDR3 region is CASSLGSYSYEQYF. In nucleotides, the CDR3 is TGTGCCAGCAGCTTAGGAAGTTACTCCTACGAGCAGTACTTC.

In its sample, this clone was seen many times. The chain has TRBV7-9 and TRBJ1-4, with D unclear. This CDR3 contains 14 residues. CDR1 is SEHNR, CDR2 FQNEAQ, per germline (reference sequence). V gave up 10 bases and J gave up 3 bases, with 15 bases separating them. CDR3 residues: CATEETGANEKLFF. CDR3 DNA sequence: TGTGCCACCGAGGAAACGGGCGCTAATGAAAAACTGTTTTTT.

This rearrangement joins TRBV19 to TRBJ2-7, with TRBD1 matching over 9 bases. Germline V lookup: CDR1 LNHDA, CDR2 SQIVND (reference sequence). Germline trimming cut 5 bases from V and 4 bases from J; bases unmatched to any gene: 3. The length of the CDR3 is 13 residues. The DNA of the CDR3 is TGTGCCAGTAGTGCAGGACAGGGGTACGAGCAGTACTTC. Translation gives CASSAGQGYEQYF.

V gene TRBV5-5 combines with J gene TRBJ1-6; TRBD1 is a possible D gene (5 bases). Trimming left V 0 bases short and J 0 bases short, with 7 bases between. CDR1 is SGHKS, CDR2 YYEKEE, per germline (reference sequence). The CDR3 runs 16 residues. DNA of the CDR3: TGTGCCAGCAGCTTGGTTGGGGGCTCCTATAATTCACCCCTCCACTTT. Amino acid sequence: CASSLVGGSYNSPLHF. The whole variable domain, filled in from reference TRBV5-5 and TRBJ1-6, reads DAGVTQSPTHLIKTRGQQVTLRCSPISGHKSVSWYQQVLGQGPQFIFQYYEKEERGRGNFPDRFSARQFPNYSSELNVNALLLGDSALYLCASSLVGGSYNSPLHFGNGTRLTVT.

With respect to this clone: The sample has other DNA sequences that encode this CDR3 too. The chain carries TRBV9 and TRBJ2-7; D possibly corresponds to TRBD2 (5 bases). Germline V gene sequence: CDR1 SGDLS, CDR2 YYNGEE. CDR3 length equals 14 residues. Trimming took 0 bases from V and 4 from J, leaving 11 bases between them. CDR3 region: CASSVGPPGYEQYF. In DNA form, the CDR3 reads TGTGCCAGCAGCGTAGGGCCGCCGGGATACGAGCAGTACTTC. Supplemented by reference TRBV9 and TRBJ2-7, the full variable domain reads DSGVTQTPKHLITATGQRVTLRCSPRSGDLSVYWYQQSLDQGLQFLIQYYNGEERAKGNILERFSAQQFPDLHSELNLSSLELGDSALYFCASSVGPPGYEQYFGPGTRLTVT.

V gene TRBV5-6 combines with J gene TRBJ2-3, with D possibly called TRBD1 or TRBD2 (5 bases each). V lost 0 bases to trimming and J lost 0 bases, with 11 bases between them. Per germline, CDR1 SGHDT and CDR2 YYEEEE. This CDR3 comprises 16 residues. This chain's CDR3 is CASSLARGASTDTQYF. In DNA form, the CDR3 reads TGTGCCAGCAGCTTGGCGAGAGGGGCTAGCACAGATACGCAGTATTTT.

The chain couples TRBV4-2 to TRBJ2-3; D is undetermined. The germline gives CDR1 LGHNA, CDR2 YNFKEQ. The V end was cut by 2 bases, the J end by 12 bases, with 21 bases between. CDR3 length: 15 amino acids. The CDR3 DNA reads TGTGCCAGCAGCCAAACCCCCTCTCCCCTATTGCCCCAGTATTTT. Its protein is CASSQTPSPLLPQYF.

The chain couples TRBV7-8 to TRBJ1-1; unclear D gene. This CDR3 is 14 amino acids long. Trimming cost V 5 bases and J 6 bases, with 16 bases left between them. The germline CDR1 and CDR2 sequences are SGHVS and FQNEAQ. The chain's CDR3 is CASSLGPGGAEAFF. The CDR3 DNA follows: TGTGCCAGCAGCCTTGGGCCAGGAGGAGCTGAAGCTTTCTTT.

The rearrangement joins TRBV5-1 to TRBJ2-5; D gene ambiguous. There are 12 residues in the CDR3. Trimming stripped 2 bases from V and 4 bases from J, with 6 bases between. The germline gives CDR1 SGHRS, CDR2 YFSETQ. CDR3 region: CASSLGAETQYF. The CDR3 DNA is TGCGCCAGCAGCTTAGGTGCAGAGACCCAGTACTTC.

The chain joins TRBV5-6 to TRBJ2-7; the D gene is possibly TRBD1 (6 bases). Germline CDR1 is SGHDT and CDR2 is YYEEEE. The V and J ends lost 4 bases and 5 bases respectively, with 16 bases between them. The CDR3 runs to 14 residues. The CDR3 protein is CASSATGIPHEQYF. Written as DNA, the CDR3 is TGTGCCAGCAGCGCGACAGGTATCCCCCACGAGCAGTACTTC.

The chain combines TRBV6-5 with TRBJ2-3, with 8 bases aligning to TRBD1. The CDR3 covers 14 residues. The germline V gene has CDR1 MNHEY and CDR2 SVGAGI. The junction had 6 bases not matched to a gene; V was cut back by 6 bases and J by 4 bases. The CDR3 sequence: CASRPGTGSDTQYF. The DNA for the CDR3 is TGTGCCAGCAGACCCGGGACAGGTTCAGATACGCAGTATTTT.

V and J are TRBV5-1 and TRBJ2-3; D gene uncertain. CDR3 size: 13 residues. The germline V and J ends were trimmed by 0 bases and 12 bases, with 14 bases remaining between them. Germline V lookup: CDR1 SGHRS, CDR2 YFSETQ. CDR3 region: CASSLDLFSLQYF. The CDR3 nucleotides read TGCGCCAGCAGCTTGGATTTATTTTCCCTACAGTATTTT.

V gene TRBV5-5 combines with J gene TRBJ1-5; TRBD1 is a possible D gene (5 bases). CDR1 and CDR2 (germline): SGHKS, YYEKEE (reference sequence). V was shortened by 4 bases and J by 0 bases, with 11 bases between the two germline ends. This CDR3 region has 15 residues. For the CDR3, the DNA is TGTGCCAGCAGCCGACAGACAGATAGCAATCAGCCCCAGCATTTT. Translation gives CASSRQTDSNQPQHF.

The rearrangement uses TRBV3-1 (or the pseudogene TRBV3-2) and TRBJ1-5; D perhaps matches TRBD1 (5 bases). Germline loops: CDR1 LGHDT, CDR2 YNNKEL (reference sequence). V shed 0 bases and J shed 5 bases, with 14 bases lying between them. This CDR3 comprises 16 residues. DNA for the CDR3: TGTGCCAGCAGCCAAGATAGAGGGGAGGTCGATCAGCCCCAGCATTTT. Translating gives CASSQDRGEVDQPQHF.

The V call is TRBV28, the J call TRBJ1-2, with D possibly being TRBD1 (6 bases). The V gene lost 3 bases and the J gene lost 4 bases, with 12 bases spanning the gap. Germline V gene lookup returns CDR1 MDHEN and CDR2 SYDVKM. The CDR3 sequence is 14 residues long. The chain's CDR3 is CASSLGGRSYGYTF. For the CDR3, the DNA is TGTGCCAGCAGTTTGGGGGGGCGCAGCTATGGCTACACCTTC.

The rearrangement links TRBV3-1 (or the pseudogene TRBV3-2) to TRBJ2-4; D not certain. Trimming shortened V by 3 bases and J by 0 bases, and 3 bases separated the two germline ends. The CDR3 consists of 13 residues. Germline values: CDR1 LGHDT, CDR2 YNNKEL (reference sequence). CDR3 protein: CASSQLAKNIQYF. CDR3 sequence (DNA): TGTGCCAGCAGCCAGTTAGCCAAAAACATTCAGTACTTC.

Here the CDR3 DNA reads TGTGCCAGCAGCCAAGGGGGACTAGCGACCTACGAGCAGTACTTC. Translated: CASSQGGLATYEQYF. The chain combines TRBV7-9 with TRBJ2-7, with 10 bases that match TRBD2. Germline assignment: CDR1 SEHNR and CDR2 FQNEAQ (reference sequence). This CDR3 is built from 15 residues. With 5 bases clipped from V and 2 bases from J, the junction kept 6 bases outside the gene matches.

The chain employs TRBV28 and TRBJ1-4; perhaps TRBD1 as D (5 bases). V lost 5 bases and J lost 2, with 15 bases in between. Looked up from germline, CDR1 is MDHEN and CDR2 is SYDVKM. The CDR3 spans 16 residues. Here the CDR3 DNA reads TGTGCCAGCAGTGGCAGGGAGGGATTCACTAATGAAAAACTGTTTTTT. Translation: CASSGREGFTNEKLFF.

This chain connects TRBV15 to TRBJ1-6, with a tentative D call TRBD1 (5 bases). In germline, CDR1 is LNHNV, CDR2 YYDKDF (reference sequence). The CDR3 sequence is 15 residues long. V was trimmed by 1 base and J by 8 bases, leaving 12 bases between them. The CDR3 loop is CATSRVGRAYSPLHF. CDR3 DNA: TGTGCCACCAGCAGAGTGGGCAGGGCTTATTCACCCCTCCACTTT.